Shown below are 15 T cell receptor beta chains from a single sample sequenced in a study of T-cell reconstitution after alpha-beta-depleted transplantation in children. Unique molecular identifiers were incorporated during preparation of the TCRbeta library. TCRdb ran MiXCR on the PCR reads and lists one entry per CDR3 protein. The sample lists around 600,000 distinct CDR3 sequences, around 23% occurring once. The material sequenced was PBMCs, mostly from graft donor cells, taken 360 days after TCRalphabeta/CD19-depleted stem cell transplant. These receptors were collected from a boy less than two years old who had a stem cell transplant for acute myeloid leukemia, so the T cells may come from the graft donor.

This sequence joins TRBV29-1 and TRBJ1-4; no definite D call. V lost 0 bases and J 8 bases, leaving 13 bases between the germline ends. The CDR3 covers 14 residues. Germline V gives CDR1 SQVTM, CDR2 ANQGSEA. The DNA of the CDR3 is TGCAGCGTTGAAGATGGTGGTTTCCCCGAAAAACTGTTTTTT. This translates into CSVEDGGFPEKLFF. Full variable domain (missing parts from reference TRBV29-1 and TRBJ1-4): SAVISQKPSRDICQRGTSLTIQCQVDSQVTMMFWYRQQPGQSLTLIATANQGSEATYESGFVIDKFPISRPNLTFSTLTVSNMSPEDSSIYLCSVEDGGFPEKLFFGSGTQLSVL.

The chain links TRBV5-1 to TRBJ2-7; 9 bases line up with TRBD1. V shed 1 base and J 5 bases; nucleotides not matched to a gene: 10. CDR3 length equals 16 residues. Germline CDR1 SGHRS, CDR2 YFSETQ. The CDR3 sequence: CASSLRPDTGGHEQYF. The CDR3 DNA is TGCGCCAGCAGCTTGAGGCCTGATACAGGGGGCCACGAGCAGTACTTC.

This clonotype was picked up many times. The chain has TRBV20-1 and TRBJ2-7; no clear D. The V and J ends lost 2 bases and 3 bases respectively, with 5 bases between them. The CDR3 consists of 11 residues. Germline V CDR1 and CDR2: DFQATT, SNEGSKA (reference sequence). CDR3 nucleotides: TGCAGTGCTAGATCGGGCTACGAGCAGTACGTC. It translates to CSARSGYEQYV.

Ten or more counts support this clonotype. The chain has TRBV7-6 and TRBJ2-1, with TRBD2 matching over 12 bases. CDR1 is SGHVS, CDR2 FNYEAQ, per germline. There are 17 residues in the CDR3. J lost 6 bases, V lost 2 bases, and 8 bases had no gene match. The CDR3 sequence: CASSLFVLAGGINEQFF. The CDR3 region has the DNA TGTGCCAGCAGCTTATTCGTACTAGCGGGGGGTATCAATGAGCAGTTCTTC.

The chain employs TRBV6-5 and TRBJ1-5, with TRBD1 matching 9 bases. V was clipped by 6 bases and J by 1 base; unmatched bases: 7. This CDR3 has 16 amino acids. Looked up from germline, CDR1 is MNHEY and CDR2 is SVGAGI. The chain's CDR3 is CASSNSQGASNQPQHF. CDR3 coding DNA: TGTGCCAGCAGCAACTCACAGGGGGCGAGCAATCAGCCCCAGCATTTT.

Points on this clonotype: No conserved phenylalanine or tryptophan is present at the end of the CDR3, so a read error is the likely explanation. This chain joins TRBV5-1 and TRBJ1-1; TRBD1 aligns across 9 bases. The CDR3 length is 13 residues. The germline gives CDR1 SGHRS, CDR2 YFSETQ. J lost 4 bases, V lost 4 bases, and 2 bases had no gene match. For the CDR3, the DNA is TGCGCCAGCAGCGGGACAGGGTTCACTGAAGCTTTCTGT. It is translated as CASSGTGFTEAFC.

This clonotype was recorded many times. The chain has TRBV29-1 and TRBJ1-1; a possible D gene is TRBD1 (5 bases). Per germline, CDR1 SQVTM and CDR2 ANQGSEA. The CDR3 has 12 amino acids. Trimming pared 2 bases from V and 4 bases from J, leaving 8 bases between. Here the CDR3 reads CSVENGGTEAFF. The CDR3 DNA reads as TGCAGCGTTGAAAATGGGGGCACTGAAGCTTTCTTT.

The table lists this clonotype with many counts. The gene calls are TRBV20-1 and TRBJ2-7; no clear D. The CDR3 covers 12 residues. Trimming stripped 5 bases from V and 6 bases from J, with 14 bases between. Germline V gene sequence: CDR1 DFQATT, CDR2 SNEGSKA (reference sequence). The CDR3 nucleotides are TGCAGTGCTGCAAATCCTAGTCGCGAGCAGTACTTC. Translated, it gives CSAANPSREQYF.

This clonotype appeared many times. The V call is TRBV20-1, the J call TRBJ2-2, with D possibly TRBD2 on 7 matching bases. CDR3 length: 16 residues. Per the germline V gene, CDR1 is DFQATT and CDR2 is SNEGSKA (reference sequence). V lost 6 bases to trimming and J lost 1 base, with 18 bases between them. The CDR3 DNA is TGCAGTGCCCCCCTGGGGGCGGGGGTGAACACCGGGGAGCTGTTTTTT. Its protein is CSAPLGAGVNTGELFF.

This sequence joins TRBV12-3 or TRBV12-4 and TRBJ2-2; D gene uncertain. The CDR3 is 13 residues long. Trimming removed 10 bases at V and 1 base at J, with 10 bases between. Written as DNA, the CDR3 is TGTGCCACCCAACCAGGGAACACCGGGGAGCTGTTTTTT. Protein: CATQPGNTGELFF.

The chain joins TRBV20-1 to TRBJ1-5; D remains ambiguous. Germline V gene sequence: CDR1 DFQATT, CDR2 SNEGSKA (reference sequence). CDR3 length: 16 amino acids. V was pared by 0 bases and J by 7 bases, with 19 bases between. The DNA of the CDR3 is TGCAGTGCTAGAGATCCGCGGCAGGCAGCGGGCCAGCCCCAGCATTTT. Translation: CSARDPRQAAGQPQHF.

This clonotype has ten or more counts. The chain couples TRBV10-3 to TRBJ2-5; D possibly corresponds to TRBD2 (5 bases). This CDR3 comprises 12 residues. CDR1 and CDR2 (germline): ENHRY, SYGVKD. The V end lost 3 bases, the J end lost 4 bases, and 6 bases lay between the germline ends. CDR3 nucleotide sequence: TGTGCCATCAGTGATGGAGGAGAGACCCAGTACTTC. Protein: CAISDGGETQYF.

This clonotype was seen once. It may be a read error: a sequence one base away is much more abundant. This CDR3 fails to terminate in the conserved phenylalanine or tryptophan, so it likely reflects a read error. CDR3 sequence (DNA): TGTGCCAGCAGCTTTATTCCGGCTGAAGCTTTCTAT. This translates into CASSFIPAEAFY. The rearrangement links TRBV7-9 to TRBJ1-1; D not resolved. Germline CDR1 reads SEHNR; CDR2 reads FQNEAQ (reference sequence). V was trimmed by 3 bases and J by 6 bases, leaving 8 bases between them. The CDR3 loop spans 12 amino acids.

The V and J genes are TRBV7-2 and TRBJ2-1; 8 bases line up with TRBD1. Germline V gene sequence: CDR1 SGHTA, CDR2 FQGNSA. CDR3 length: 16 residues. V shed 1 base and J 3 bases; nucleotides not matched to a gene: 5. CDR3 loop: CASSLDGRGLYNEQFF. In DNA form, the CDR3 reads TGTGCCAGCAGCTTAGACGGCAGGGGGCTCTACAATGAGCAGTTCTTC.

This clonotype was counted ten times or more. The chain employs TRBV7-8 and TRBJ1-4, with 9 bases lining up with TRBD1. This CDR3 comprises 16 residues. Trimming took 6 bases from V and 8 from J; bases not matched to a gene: 13. CDR1 is SGHVS and CDR2 is FQNEAQ in the germline V gene. CDR3 nucleotides: TGTGCCAGCAGACAGACACAGGGGGCGCAGGGGGAAAAACTGTTTTTT. It yields the protein CASRQTQGAQGEKLFF.